This passage covers 19 T cell receptor beta chains from one sample sequenced in a study of cytomegalovirus exposure and HLA in healthy donors. The PCR contained 60 Vbeta and 13 Jbeta primers. Assay: immunoSEQ multiplex PCR; the TCRdb copy retains only in-frame clones and omits some. This table has about 150,000 clones, about two thirds appearing once. Sequenced: PBMCs. These receptors were taken from a young woman in good health and CMV-seronegative.

This clone occurred once. The rearrangement joins TRBV5-1 to TRBJ2-7; a possible D gene is TRBD2 (5 bases). Germline V gene lookup returns CDR1 SGHRS and CDR2 YFSETQ. The CDR3 runs to 15 residues. V was cut by 0 bases and J by 4 bases, with 14 bases left in between. The CDR3 region is CASSLGSSGEYEQYF. In nucleotides, the CDR3 is TGCGCCAGCAGCTTGGGATCTTCCGGGGAATACGAGCAGTACTTC.

Note on this clone: Additional DNA sequences in this sample encode the identical CDR3. CDR3 in amino acids: CASSFGQGYGYTF. CDR3 sequence (DNA): TGTGCCAGCAGTTTCGGACAGGGCTATGGCTACACCTTC. This sequence joins TRBV7-9 and TRBJ1-2, with TRBD1 identical over 8 bases. V lost 6 bases, J lost 4 bases, and 4 bases stayed unmatched. Germline loops: CDR1 SEHNR, CDR2 FQNEAQ (reference sequence). The CDR3 covers 13 residues.

This clone has only one observation. V usage is TRBV2 and J usage is TRBJ1-5; D gene unclear. The germline gives CDR1 SNHLY, CDR2 FYNNEI. CDR3 length: 14 residues. V was shortened by 11 bases and J by 0 bases, with 14 bases between the two germline ends. CDR3 nucleotides: TGTGCCCGCCTTGCGGGTTATAGCAATCAGCCCCAGCATTTT. Its protein is CARLAGYSNQPQHF. The full variable domain, in which reference TRBV2 and TRBJ1-5 provide the parts outside the CDR3, is EPEVTQTPSHQVTQMGQEVILRCVPISNHLYFYWYRQILGQKVEFLVSFYNNEISEKSEIFDDQFSVERPDGSNFTLKIRSTKLEDSAMYFCARLAGYSNQPQHFGDGTRLSIL.

The chain combines TRBV7-9 with TRBJ2-6, with TRBD1 identical over 9 bases. Losses at the gene ends were 6 bases for V and 1 base for J; bases not matched to a gene: 4. The length of the CDR3 is 16 residues. Germline CDR1 reads SEHNR; CDR2 reads FQNEAQ (reference sequence). CDR3 nucleotide sequence: TGTGCCAGCAGGTGGGACAGGGAGTCTGGGGCCAACGTCCTGACTTTC. Its translation is CASRWDRESGANVLTF.

The chain carries TRBV11-2 and TRBJ1-3; D not certain. Deletions cut 2 bases from V and 7 bases from J, with 6 bases between. Per germline, CDR1 SGHAT and CDR2 FQNNGV. The CDR3 is 12 amino acids. The DNA for the CDR3 is TGTGCCAGCAGCTTATCGTTCAACACCATATATTTT. Encoded protein: CASSLSFNTIYF.

The V and J genes are TRBV4-1 and TRBJ2-2, with 10 bases that match TRBD2. V trimming: 1 base; J trimming: 6 bases; junction bases outside the gene matches: 14. CDR1 is MGHRA, CDR2 YSYEKL, per germline. The length of the CDR3 is 19 residues. CDR3 in amino acids: CASSQAPPRASGRPGELFF. The CDR3 DNA reads as TGCGCCAGCAGCCAAGCCCCCCCCCGGGCTAGCGGGAGACCCGGGGAGCTGTTTTTT.

The chain combines TRBV11-2 with TRBJ2-1; 13 nucleotides line up with TRBD2. V was clipped by 4 bases and J by 5 bases; unmatched bases: 11. Per the germline V gene, CDR1 is SGHAT and CDR2 is FQNNGV. The CDR3 runs to 18 residues. Here the CDR3 reads CASSSQALGTSGNNEQFF. CDR3 in DNA: TGTGCCAGCAGCTCTCAAGCTCTCGGGACTAGCGGGAACAATGAGCAGTTCTTC.

J is TRBJ1-2 and V is TRBV7-2, with D possibly being TRBD1 (6 bases). V lost 2 bases and J lost 0, with 19 bases in between. CDR3 size: 18 residues. Germline CDR1 is SGHTA and CDR2 is FQGNSA. CDR3 loop: CASSLNRRRGRANYGYTF. CDR3 sequence (DNA): TGTGCCAGCAGCTTAAACCGGAGGAGGGGGAGGGCTAACTATGGCTACACCTTC. Using reference TRBV7-2 and TRBJ1-2 for the parts outside the CDR3, the full variable domain is GAGVSQSPSNKVTEKGKDVELRCDPISGHTALYWYRQSLGQGLEFLIYFQGNSAPDKSGLPSDRFSAERTGGSVSTLTIQRTQQEDSAVYLCASSLNRRRGRANYGYTFGSGTRLTVV.

The rearrangement uses TRBV9 and TRBJ1-4, with D possibly TRBD1 on 5 matching bases. Trimming shortened V by 0 bases and J by 10 bases, and 16 bases separated the two germline ends. The CDR3 length is 15 residues. The germline gives CDR1 SGDLS, CDR2 YYNGEE. The DNA for the CDR3 is TGTGCCAGCAGCGTAGCTGCAGGGCAAGAAGGAAAACTGTTTTTT. Protein sequence: CASSVAAGQEGKLFF.

The rearrangement uses TRBV13 and TRBJ2-5; 9 bases match TRBD1. The V gene's germline CDR1 is PRHDT and CDR2 FYEKMQ (reference sequence). The CDR3 runs 14 residues. V dropped 3 bases and J dropped 5; count of bases not matched to a gene: 4. This CDR3 reads CASSFNRGQETQYF. The CDR3 DNA sequence: TGTGCCAGCAGCTTCAACAGGGGGCAGGAGACCCAGTACTTC. Together with reference TRBV13 and TRBJ2-5, the CDR3 gives the full variable domain: AAGVIQSPRHLIKEKRETATLKCYPIPRHDTVYWYQQGPGQDPQFLISFYEKMQSDKGSIPDRFSAQQFSDYHSELNMSSLELGDSALYFCASSFNRGQETQYFGPGTRLLVL.

This chain uses TRBV27 with TRBJ2-7, with 7 bases lining up with TRBD2. CDR3 length: 15 amino acids. Germline values: CDR1 MNHEY, CDR2 SMNVEV (reference sequence). The trim removed 4 bases at V and 4 bases at J, leaving 10 bases unmatched. The CDR3 is CASSSPVAGDYEQYF. The CDR3 DNA follows: TGTGCCAGCAGTTCCCCCGTGGCGGGGGATTACGAGCAGTACTTC.

The chain couples TRBV5-8 to TRBJ2-1; the match to TRBD2 covers 7 bases. Germline values: CDR1 SGHTS, CDR2 YDEGEE. V lost 2 bases to trimming and J lost 9 bases; unmatched junction nucleotides: 11. The CDR3 is 15 amino acids. CDR3 residues: CASSFGGTKNGEQFF. The DNA for the CDR3 is TGTGCCAGCAGCTTCGGCGGGACTAAGAACGGTGAGCAGTTCTTC.

A single count supports this clone. The gene calls are TRBV11-3 and TRBJ1-1; 7 positions agree with TRBD1. Germline-derived CDR1 and CDR2 are SGHNT and YENEEA. Trimming at V came to 0 bases and at J to 0 bases, leaving 10 bases not matched to a gene. This CDR3 is built from 18 residues. CDR3 coding DNA: TGTGCCAGCAGCTTAGATCAAGGGGGCAGTATCATGAACACTGAAGCTTTCTTT. It translates to CASSLDQGGSIMNTEAFF.

V usage is TRBV19 and J usage is TRBJ1-3; D is unresolved. CDR3 size: 16 residues. V lost 6 bases, J lost 0 bases, and 15 bases lay in between. Per the germline V gene, CDR1 is LNHDA and CDR2 is SQIVND (reference sequence). The CDR3 bases are TGTGCCAGTAGCCGAGGATCCAAAAACTCTGGAAACACCATATATTTT. Its translation is CASSRGSKNSGNTIYF.

The chain links TRBV4-1 to TRBJ1-2; D is undetermined. Trimming took off 1 base at V and 7 bases at J, with 16 bases between the two ends. The CDR3 is made up of 15 amino acids. The V gene's germline CDR1 is MGHRA and CDR2 YSYEKL. The CDR3 DNA follows: TGCGCCAGCAGCCAAGCCTATCTGGGCAATCGTGGCTACACCTTC. Translated, it gives CASSQAYLGNRGYTF.

The V and J genes are TRBV6-1 and TRBJ2-6; D gene uncertain. Germline V CDR1 and CDR2: MNHNS, SASEGT. V lost 0 bases and J 0 bases, leaving 9 bases between the germline ends. CDR3 size: 17 residues. The CDR3 coding sequence is TGTGCCAGCAGTGAAGCGAACTTTGACTCTGGGGCCAACGTCCTGACTTTC. This sequence encodes CASSEANFDSGANVLTF.

The chain couples TRBV19 to TRBJ2-4; TRBD2 aligns across 7 bases. Germline V gene data show CDR1 as LNHDA and CDR2 as SQIVND (reference sequence). The CDR3 sequence is 18 residues long. V trimming: 6 bases; J trimming: 1 base; junction bases outside the gene matches: 15. CDR3 in amino acids: CASSLFGSRAGAKNIQYF. The CDR3 DNA reads as TGTGCCAGTAGCCTCTTTGGGTCGCGAGCGGGGGCCAAAAACATTCAGTACTTC.

This chain uses TRBV5-1 with TRBJ2-3, with 9 bases matching TRBD2. Germline-derived CDR1 and CDR2 are SGHRS and YFSETQ. The CDR3 totals 14 residues. V lost 4 bases to trimming and J lost 5 bases; unmatched junction nucleotides: 5. The CDR3 coding sequence is TGCGCCAGCAGCGAGGGACTAGCTGGAGATACGCAGTATTTT. It is translated as CASSEGLAGDTQYF.

The genes are TRBV2 and TRBJ2-5; 10 bases are a match to TRBD1. The DNA end lines up better with TRBJ2-7; the J call may be wrong. Germline-derived CDR1 and CDR2 are SNHLY and FYNNEI. The CDR3 is 14 amino acids. This CDR3 reads CASSAGQGPYEQYF. CDR3 nucleotides: TGTGCCAGCAGCGCGGGACAGGGGCCCTACGAGCAGTACTTC.